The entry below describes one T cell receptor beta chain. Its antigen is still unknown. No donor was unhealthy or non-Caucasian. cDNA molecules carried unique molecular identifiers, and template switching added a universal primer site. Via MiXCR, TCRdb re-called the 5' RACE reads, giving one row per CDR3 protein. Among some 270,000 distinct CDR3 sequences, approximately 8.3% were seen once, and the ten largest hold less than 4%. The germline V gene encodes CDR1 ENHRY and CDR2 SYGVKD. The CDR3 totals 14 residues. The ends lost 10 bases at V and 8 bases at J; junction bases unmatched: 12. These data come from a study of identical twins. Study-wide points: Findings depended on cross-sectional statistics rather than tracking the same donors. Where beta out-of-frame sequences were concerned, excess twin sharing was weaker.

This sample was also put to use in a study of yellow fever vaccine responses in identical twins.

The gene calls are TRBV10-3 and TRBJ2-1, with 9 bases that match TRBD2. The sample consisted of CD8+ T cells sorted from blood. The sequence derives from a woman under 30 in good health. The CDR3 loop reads CATLAGPSLDEQFF. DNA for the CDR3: TGTGCCACCCTAGCGGGGCCATCCCTCGATGAGCAGTTCTTC.